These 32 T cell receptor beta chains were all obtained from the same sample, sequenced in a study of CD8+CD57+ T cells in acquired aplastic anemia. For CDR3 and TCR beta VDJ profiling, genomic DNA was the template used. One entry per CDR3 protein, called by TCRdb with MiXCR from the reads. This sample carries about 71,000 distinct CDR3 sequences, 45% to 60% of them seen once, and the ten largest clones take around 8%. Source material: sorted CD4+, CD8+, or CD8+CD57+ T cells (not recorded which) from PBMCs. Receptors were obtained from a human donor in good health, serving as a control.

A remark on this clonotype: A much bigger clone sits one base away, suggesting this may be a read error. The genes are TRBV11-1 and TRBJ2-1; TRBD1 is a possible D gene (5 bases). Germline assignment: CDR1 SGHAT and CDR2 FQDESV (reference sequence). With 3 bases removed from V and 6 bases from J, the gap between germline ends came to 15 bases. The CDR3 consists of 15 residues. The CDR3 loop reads CASSFSGSPRNEQFF. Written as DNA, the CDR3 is TGTGCCAGCAGCTTTTCAGGGTCCCCCCGCAATGAGCAGTTCTTC.

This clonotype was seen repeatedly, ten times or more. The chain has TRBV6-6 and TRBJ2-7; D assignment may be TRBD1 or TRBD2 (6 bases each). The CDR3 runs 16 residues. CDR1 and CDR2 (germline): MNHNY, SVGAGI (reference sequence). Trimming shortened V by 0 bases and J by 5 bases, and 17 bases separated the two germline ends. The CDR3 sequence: CASSYSMPGAPHEQYF. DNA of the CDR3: TGTGCCAGCAGTTACTCGATGCCGGGGGCGCCTCACGAGCAGTACTTC.

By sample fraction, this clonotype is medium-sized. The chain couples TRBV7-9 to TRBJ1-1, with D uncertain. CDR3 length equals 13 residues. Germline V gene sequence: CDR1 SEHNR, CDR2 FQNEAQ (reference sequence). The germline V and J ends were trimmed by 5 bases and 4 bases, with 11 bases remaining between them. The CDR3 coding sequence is TGTGCCAGCAGCCTGGCGAGCCTCACTGAAGCTTTCTTT. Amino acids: CASSLASLTEAFF.

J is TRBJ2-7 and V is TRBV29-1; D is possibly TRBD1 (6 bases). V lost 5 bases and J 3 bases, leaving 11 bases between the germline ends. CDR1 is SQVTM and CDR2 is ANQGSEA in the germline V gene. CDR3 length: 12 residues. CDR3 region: CSVSQGNYEQYF. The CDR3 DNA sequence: TGCAGCGTTAGCCAGGGGAACTACGAGCAGTACTTC.

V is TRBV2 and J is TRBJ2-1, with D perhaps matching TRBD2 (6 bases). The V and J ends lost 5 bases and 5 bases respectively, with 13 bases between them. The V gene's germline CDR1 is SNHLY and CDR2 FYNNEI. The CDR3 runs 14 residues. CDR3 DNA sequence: TGTGCCAGCAGTTGGGAGGATGGTAACAATGAGCAGTTCTTC. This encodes CASSWEDGNNEQFF.

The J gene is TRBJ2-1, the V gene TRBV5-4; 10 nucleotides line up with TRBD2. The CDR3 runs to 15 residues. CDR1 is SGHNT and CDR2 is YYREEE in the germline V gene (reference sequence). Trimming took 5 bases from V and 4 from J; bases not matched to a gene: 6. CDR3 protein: CASSLSGGGYNEQFF. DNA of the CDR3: TGTGCCAGCAGTTTGAGCGGGGGGGGATACAATGAGCAGTTCTTC.

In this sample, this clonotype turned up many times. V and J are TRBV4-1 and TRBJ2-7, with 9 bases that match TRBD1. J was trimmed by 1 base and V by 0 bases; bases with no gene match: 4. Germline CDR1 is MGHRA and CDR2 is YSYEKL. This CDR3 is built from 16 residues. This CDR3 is CASSQEHRGPSYEQYF. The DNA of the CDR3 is TGCGCCAGCAGCCAAGAGCACAGGGGGCCTTCCTACGAGCAGTACTTC.

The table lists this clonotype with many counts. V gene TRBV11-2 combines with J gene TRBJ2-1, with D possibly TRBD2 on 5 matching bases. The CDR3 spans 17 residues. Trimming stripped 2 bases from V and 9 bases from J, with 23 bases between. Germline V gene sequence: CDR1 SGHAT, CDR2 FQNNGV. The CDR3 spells CASSLRLFSGGLSEQFF. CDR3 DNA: TGTGCCAGCAGCTTACGGTTGTTCAGCGGAGGCCTGTCTGAGCAGTTCTTC.

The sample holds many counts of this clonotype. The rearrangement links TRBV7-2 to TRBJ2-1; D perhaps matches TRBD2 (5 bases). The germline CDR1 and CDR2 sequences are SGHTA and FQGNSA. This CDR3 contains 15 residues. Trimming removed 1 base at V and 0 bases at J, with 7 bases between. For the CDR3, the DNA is TGTGCCAGCAGCTTAGTGGGGAGCTCCTACAATGAGCAGTTCTTC. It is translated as CASSLVGSSYNEQFF.

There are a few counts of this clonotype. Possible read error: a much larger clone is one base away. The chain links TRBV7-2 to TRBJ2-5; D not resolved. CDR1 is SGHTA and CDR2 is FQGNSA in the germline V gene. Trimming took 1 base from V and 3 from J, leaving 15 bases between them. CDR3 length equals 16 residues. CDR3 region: CASSLGPRSTKETQYF. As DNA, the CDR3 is TGTGCCAGCAGCTTAGGACCCCGATCGACCAAAGAGACCCAGTACTTC.

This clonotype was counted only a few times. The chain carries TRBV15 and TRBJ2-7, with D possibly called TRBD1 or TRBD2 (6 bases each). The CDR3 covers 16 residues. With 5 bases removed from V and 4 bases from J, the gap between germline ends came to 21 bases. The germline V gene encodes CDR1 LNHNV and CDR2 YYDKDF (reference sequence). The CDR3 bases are TGTGCCACCAGCGGAGTGCGGGACATCGGTTTGTACGAGCAGTACTTC. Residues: CATSGVRDIGLYEQYF.

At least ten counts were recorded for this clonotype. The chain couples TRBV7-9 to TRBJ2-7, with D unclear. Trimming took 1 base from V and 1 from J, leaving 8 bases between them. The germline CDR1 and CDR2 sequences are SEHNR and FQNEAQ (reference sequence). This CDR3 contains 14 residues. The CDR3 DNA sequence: TGTGCCAGCAGCTTAGTAGGCCGGTCCTACGAGCAGTACTTC. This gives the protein CASSLVGRSYEQYF.

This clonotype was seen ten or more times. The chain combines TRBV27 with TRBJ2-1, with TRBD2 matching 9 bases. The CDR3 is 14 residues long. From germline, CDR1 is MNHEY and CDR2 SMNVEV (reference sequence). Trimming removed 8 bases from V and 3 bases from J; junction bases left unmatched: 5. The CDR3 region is CASGGGAGYNEQFF. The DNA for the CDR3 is TGTGCCAGCGGCGGGGGGGCCGGCTACAATGAGCAGTTCTTC.

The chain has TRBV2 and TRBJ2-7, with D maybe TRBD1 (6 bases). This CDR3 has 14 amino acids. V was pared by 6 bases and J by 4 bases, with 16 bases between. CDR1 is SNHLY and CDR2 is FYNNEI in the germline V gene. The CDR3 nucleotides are TGTGCCAGCAGCTCCTCACAGGGTGGATACGAGCAGTACTTC. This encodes CASSSSQGGYEQYF. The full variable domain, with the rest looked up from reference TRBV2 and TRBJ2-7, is EPEVTQTPSHQVTQMGQEVILRCVPISNHLYFYWYRQILGQKVEFLVSFYNNEISEKSEIFDDQFSVERPDGSNFTLKIRSTKLEDSAMYFCASSSSQGGYEQYFGPGTRLTVT.

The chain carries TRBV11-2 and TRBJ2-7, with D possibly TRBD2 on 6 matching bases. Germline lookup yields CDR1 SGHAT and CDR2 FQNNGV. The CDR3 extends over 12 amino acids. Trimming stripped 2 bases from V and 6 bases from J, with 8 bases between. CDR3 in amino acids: CASSLRGSEQYF. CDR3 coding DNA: TGTGCCAGCAGCTTACGGGGGTCCGAGCAGTACTTC.

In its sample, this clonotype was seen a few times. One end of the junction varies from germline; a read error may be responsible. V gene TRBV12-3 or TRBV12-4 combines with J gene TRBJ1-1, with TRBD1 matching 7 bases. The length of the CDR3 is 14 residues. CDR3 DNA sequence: TGTGCCAGCGGTTTAGAGTCGGCAGGGGGAGGTGCCTTCTTT. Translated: CASGLESAGGGAFF.

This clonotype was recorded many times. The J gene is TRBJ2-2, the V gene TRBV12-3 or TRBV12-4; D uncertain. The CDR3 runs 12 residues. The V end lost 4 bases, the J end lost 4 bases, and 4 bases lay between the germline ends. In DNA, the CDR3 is TGTGCCAGCAGTTGGGGCACCGGGGAGCTGTTTTTT. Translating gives CASSWGTGELFF.

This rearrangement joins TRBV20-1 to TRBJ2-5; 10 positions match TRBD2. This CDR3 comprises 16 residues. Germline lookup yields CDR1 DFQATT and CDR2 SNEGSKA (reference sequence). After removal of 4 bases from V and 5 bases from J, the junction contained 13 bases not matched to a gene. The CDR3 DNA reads TGCAGTGCTACAAGCGGGGGGGCCCGAAGGCGTGAGACCCAGTACTTC. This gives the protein CSATSGGARRRETQYF.

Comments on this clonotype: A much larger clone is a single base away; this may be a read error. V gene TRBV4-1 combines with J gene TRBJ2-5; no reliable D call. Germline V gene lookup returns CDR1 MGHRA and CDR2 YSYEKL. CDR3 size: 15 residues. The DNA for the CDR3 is TGCGCCAGCAGCCAAGCCGGGCTGTTCCAAGAGACCCAGCACTTC. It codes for CASSQAGLFQETQHF.

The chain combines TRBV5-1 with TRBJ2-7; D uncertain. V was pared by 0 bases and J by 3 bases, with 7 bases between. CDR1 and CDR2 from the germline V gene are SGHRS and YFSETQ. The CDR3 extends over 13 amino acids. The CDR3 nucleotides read TGCGCCAGCAGCTTGGCCGTGGACTACGAGCAGTACTTC. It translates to CASSLAVDYEQYF. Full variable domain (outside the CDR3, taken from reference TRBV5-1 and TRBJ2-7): KAGVTQTPRYLIKTRGQQVTLSCSPISGHRSVSWYQQTPGQGLQFLFEYFSETQRNKGNFPGRFSGRQFSNSRSEMNVSTLELGDSALYLCASSLAVDYEQYFGPGTRLTVT.

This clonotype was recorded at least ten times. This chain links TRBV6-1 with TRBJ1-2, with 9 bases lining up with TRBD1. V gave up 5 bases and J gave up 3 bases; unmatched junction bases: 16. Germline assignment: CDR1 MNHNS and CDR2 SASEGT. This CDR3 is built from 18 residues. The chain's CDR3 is CASSLTRDRALTDYGYTF. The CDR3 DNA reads TGTGCCAGCAGTCTGACCCGGGACAGGGCTCTTACGGACTATGGCTACACCTTC.

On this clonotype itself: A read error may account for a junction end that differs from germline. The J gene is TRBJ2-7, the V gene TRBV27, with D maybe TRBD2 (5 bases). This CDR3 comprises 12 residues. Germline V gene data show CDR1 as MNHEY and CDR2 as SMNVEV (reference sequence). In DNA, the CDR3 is TGTGCCAGCAGTTCTCCATCGGGCGGGCAGCACTTC. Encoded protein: CASSSPSGGQHF.

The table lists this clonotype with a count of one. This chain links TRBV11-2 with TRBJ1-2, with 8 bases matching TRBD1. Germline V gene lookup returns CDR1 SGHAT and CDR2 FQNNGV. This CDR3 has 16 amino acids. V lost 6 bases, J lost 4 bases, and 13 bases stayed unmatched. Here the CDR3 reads CASRVRGQDDGYGYTF. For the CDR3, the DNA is TGTGCCAGCAGGGTACGGGGACAGGACGACGGCTATGGCTACACCTTC.

DNA for the CDR3: TGTGCCATCGCCGAGGGGGAGGCCCAGAAGACCCAGTACTTC. This codes for CAIAEGEAQKTQYF. The chain recombines TRBV10-3 with TRBJ2-5; D tentatively reads TRBD1 or TRBD2 (6 bases each). Trimming left V 8 bases short and J 6 bases short, with 19 bases between. The CDR3 covers 14 residues. Per germline, CDR1 ENHRY and CDR2 SYGVKD.

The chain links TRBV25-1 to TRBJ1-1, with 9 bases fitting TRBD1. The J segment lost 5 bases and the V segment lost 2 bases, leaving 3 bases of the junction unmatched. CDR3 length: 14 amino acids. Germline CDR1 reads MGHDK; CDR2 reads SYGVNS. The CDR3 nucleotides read TGTGCCAGCAGTGAAAACAGGGGGCGTACTGAAGCTTTCTTT. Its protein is CASSENRGRTEAFF.

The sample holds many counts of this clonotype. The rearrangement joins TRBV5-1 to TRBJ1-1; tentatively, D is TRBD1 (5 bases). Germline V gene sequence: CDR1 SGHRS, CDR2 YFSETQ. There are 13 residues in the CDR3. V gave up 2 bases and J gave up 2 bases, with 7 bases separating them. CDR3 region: CASSLQDNTEAFF. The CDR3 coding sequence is TGCGCCAGCAGCTTACAGGACAACACTGAAGCTTTCTTT.

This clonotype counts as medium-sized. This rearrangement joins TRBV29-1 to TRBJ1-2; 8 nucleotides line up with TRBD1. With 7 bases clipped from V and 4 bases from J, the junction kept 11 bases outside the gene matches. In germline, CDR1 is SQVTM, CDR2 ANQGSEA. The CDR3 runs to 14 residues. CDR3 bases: TGCAGCGCTTCTGCAGGGGGCGCGGTCTATGGCTACACCTTC. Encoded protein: CSASAGGAVYGYTF.

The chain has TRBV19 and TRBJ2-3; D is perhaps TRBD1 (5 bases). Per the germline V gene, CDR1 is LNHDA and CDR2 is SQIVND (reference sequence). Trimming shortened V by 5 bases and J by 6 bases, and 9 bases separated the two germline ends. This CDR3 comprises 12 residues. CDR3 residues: CASSLSGDTQYF. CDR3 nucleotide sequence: TGTGCCAGTAGTTTGTCAGGGGATACGCAGTATTTT.

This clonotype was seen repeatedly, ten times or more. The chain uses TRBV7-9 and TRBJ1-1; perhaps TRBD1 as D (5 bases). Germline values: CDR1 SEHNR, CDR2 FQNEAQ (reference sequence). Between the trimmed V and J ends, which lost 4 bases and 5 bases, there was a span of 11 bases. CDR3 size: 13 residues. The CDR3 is CASSSDGGTEAFF. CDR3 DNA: TGTGCCAGCAGCTCCGATGGGGGGACTGAAGCTTTCTTT.

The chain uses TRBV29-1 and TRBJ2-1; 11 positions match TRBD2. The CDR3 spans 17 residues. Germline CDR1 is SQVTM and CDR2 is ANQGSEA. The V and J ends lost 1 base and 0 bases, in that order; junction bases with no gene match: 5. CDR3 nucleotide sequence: TGCAGCGTTGAAGGACTAGCGGGGTCTAGCTCCTACAATGAGCAGTTCTTC. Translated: CSVEGLAGSSSYNEQFF.

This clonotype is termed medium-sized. The CDR3 is CATSKDRGTEAFF. The CDR3 DNA is TGTGCCACCAGCAAGGACCGGGGCACTGAAGCTTTCTTT. The chain recombines TRBV15 with TRBJ1-1; unclear D gene. Between the trimmed V and J ends, which lost 4 bases and 4 bases, there was a span of 10 bases. Germline-derived CDR1 and CDR2 are LNHNV and YYDKDF (reference sequence). The CDR3 consists of 13 residues.

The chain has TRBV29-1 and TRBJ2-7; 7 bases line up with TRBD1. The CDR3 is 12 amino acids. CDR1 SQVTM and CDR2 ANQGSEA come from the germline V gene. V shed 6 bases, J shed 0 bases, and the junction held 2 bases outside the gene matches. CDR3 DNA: TGCAGCGTGGGACAGAACTCCTACGAGCAGTACTTC. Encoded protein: CSVGQNSYEQYF.